This TCR beta chain comes out of a study of blood T cell repertoires in COVID-19. Study overall: The origin of the acute and convalescent COVID-19 samples was the United States, Italy and Spain.

Authors' methods: Quantification of nucleated cells was approximated via reference gene primer amplification. Some clones are missing from TCRdb's copy, which holds only in-frame ones; the method was immunoSEQ multiplex PCR. V and J calls and clone size come straight from that table; D and trimming were deduced from the DNA. Of 95,000 to 150,000 clones in the sample, about 74% were seen once. Sequencing was done on a sample of peripheral blood. This TCR was sampled from a man between 60 and 70 years old with acute or convalescent COVID-19.

The CDR3 loop reads CASSETTGGYTF. In nucleotides, the CDR3 is TGCGCCAGCAGCGAGACGACCGGGGGCTACACCTTC. The chain has TRBV5-1 and TRBJ1-2; unclear D gene. Germline-derived CDR1 and CDR2 are SGHRS and YFSETQ. CDR3 length: 12 amino acids. The V end was cut by 4 bases, the J end by 8 bases, with 12 bases between.